This T cell receptor beta chain came from a study of OX40 agonist ivuxolimab in advanced cancers. Note on this clone: Its target is unknown.

Germline V gene data show CDR1 as GTSNPN and CDR2 as SVGIG (reference sequence). This CDR3 is built from 12 residues. With 3 bases removed from V and 6 bases from J, the gap between germline ends came to 11 bases. Regarding the study as a whole: There were also nonresponders showing low normalized T-cell clonal expansion. Partial responders at 0.1-3.0 mg/kg had among the lowest clonal expansion.

Profiling relied on immunoSEQ multiplex PCR, and the TCRdb table lists in-frame clones only, not all of them. The sample includes about 48,000 clones, 85% to 90% of them seen just once. The TCR comes from an adult with an advanced solid tumor such as melanoma, head and neck, liver or kidney cancer. The chain has TRBV30 and TRBJ1-1; weak D call: TRBD1 (5 bases). The sample consisted of CD4+ or CD8+ T cells sorted from blood, taken in a trial of the OX40 agonist ivuxolimab. CDR3 in DNA: TGTGCCTGGAGATTGTGGGGGGCTGAAGCTTTCTTT. This gives the protein CAWRLWGAEAFF.